The 27 T cell receptor beta chains below were found in one sample sequenced in a study of T cells in Graves' hyperthyroidism and ophthalmopathy. Template material for amplifying TCR beta CDR3 regions consisted of RNA transcripts. The HTBI primer set was used in a first-round RT-PCR of the TCR CDR3. Each CDR3 protein is one row after TCRdb ran MiXCR on the multiplex PCR reads. The sample shows approximately 480,000 distinct CDR3 sequences, roughly 20% of them seen only once. Input material: blood. Receptors were obtained from a young man with Graves' hyperthyroidism.

V gene TRBV11-3 combines with J gene TRBJ2-2; D may be TRBD1 (6 bases). CDR3 length: 14 amino acids. Trimming took off 5 bases at V and 3 bases at J, with 10 bases between the two ends. Germline V gives CDR1 SGHNT, CDR2 YENEEA. This CDR3 reads CASSQQGYTGELFF. The CDR3 DNA is TGTGCCAGCAGCCAACAGGGTTACACCGGGGAGCTGTTTTTT.

This clonotype appeared many times. The CDR3 sequence is CASSIEPLNTEAFF. DNA of the CDR3: TGTGCCAGTAGTATAGAACCGCTGAACACTGAAGCTTTCTTT. The chain is built from TRBV19 and TRBJ1-1; unclear D gene. The germline V and J ends were trimmed by 0 bases and 0 bases, with 5 bases remaining between them. Germline V lookup: CDR1 LNHDA, CDR2 SQIVND (reference sequence). The CDR3 is 14 residues long. Filled out from reference TRBV19 and TRBJ1-1, the complete variable domain reads DGGITQSPKYLFRKEGQNVTLSCEQNLNHDAMYWYRQDPGQGLRLIYYSQIVNDFQKGDIAEGYSVSREKKESFPLTVTSAQKNPTAFYLCASSIEPLNTEAFFGQGTRLTVV.

This clonotype was counted at least ten times. This chain joins TRBV12-3 or TRBV12-4 and TRBJ1-2, with no clear D. This CDR3 is 13 amino acids long. Trimming left V 5 bases short and J 7 bases short, with 14 bases between. CDR3 region: CASSRQAKGGYTF. As DNA, the CDR3 is TGTGCCAGCAGTCGACAAGCCAAAGGTGGCTACACCTTC.

This clonotype has more than one count but fewer than ten. The chain uses TRBV25-1 and TRBJ1-6, with D possibly TRBD1 on 6 matching bases. Germline V gene sequence: CDR1 MGHDK, CDR2 SYGVNS. The CDR3 consists of 16 residues. V was cut by 3 bases and J by 7 bases, with 16 bases left in between. The CDR3 sequence is CASSDQSQGWNSPLHF. The CDR3 DNA sequence: TGTGCCAGCAGTGACCAATCTCAGGGGTGGAATTCACCCCTCCACTTT.

This clonotype was seen at least ten times. The chain carries TRBV30 and TRBJ1-2, with 11 bases aligning to TRBD1. The CDR3 is made up of 14 amino acids. Trimming cost V 0 bases and J 7 bases; bases outside gene matches: 4. From germline, CDR1 is GTSNPN and CDR2 SVGIG (reference sequence). The CDR3 coding sequence is TGTGCCTGGAGTGTTGGACAGGGGGCGAGTGGCTACACCTTC. Protein product: CAWSVGQGASGYTF. The whole variable domain, remainder taken from reference TRBV30 and TRBJ1-2, is SQTIHQWPATLVQPVGSPLSLECTVEGTSNPNLYWYRQAAGRGLQLLFYSVGIGQISSEVPQNLSASRPQDRQFILSSKKLLLSDSGFYLCAWSVGQGASGYTFGSGTRLTVV.

This clonotype was seen at least ten times. The J gene is TRBJ2-5, the V gene TRBV15; no reliable D call. The CDR3 contains 14 residues. The V and J ends lost 1 base and 5 bases respectively, with 11 bases between them. Germline V CDR1 and CDR2: LNHNV, YYDKDF (reference sequence). In DNA form, the CDR3 reads TGTGCCACCAGCAGAGTCAAAGCTTGGGAGACCCAGTACTTC. Its protein is CATSRVKAWETQYF.

This clonotype appeared many times. The chain has TRBV2 and TRBJ1-6; D possibly corresponds to TRBD1 (6 bases). V lost 5 bases, J lost 10 bases, and 18 bases lay in between. The CDR3 length is 15 residues. Germline V CDR1 and CDR2: SNHLY, FYNNEI. Here the CDR3 DNA reads TGTGCCAGCAGTTATGGACTGCGGGGGCGGTCACCCCTCCACTTT. The encoded protein is CASSYGLRGRSPLHF. Full variable domain (remainder filled in from reference TRBV2 and TRBJ1-6): EPEVTQTPSHQVTQMGQEVILRCVPISNHLYFYWYRQILGQKVEFLVSFYNNEISEKSEIFDDQFSVERPDGSNFTLKIRSTKLEDSAMYFCASSYGLRGRSPLHFGNGTRLTVT.

In this sample, this clonotype turned up many times. V and J are TRBV5-1 and TRBJ2-2, with 12 bases fitting TRBD2. After removal of 1 base from V and 3 bases from J, the junction contained 1 base not matched to a gene. Germline V CDR1 and CDR2: SGHRS, YFSETQ. The CDR3 sequence is 16 residues long. The CDR3 DNA follows: TGCGCCAGCAGCTTGAGGACTAGCGGGGACACCGGGGAGCTGTTTTTT. Its protein product is CASSLRTSGDTGELFF.

This clonotype has just a few counts. The chain recombines TRBV20-1 with TRBJ2-5; D uncertain. Germline loops: CDR1 DFQATT, CDR2 SNEGSKA (reference sequence). CDR3 length: 14 residues. The ends were cut back, 6 bases at V and 1 base at J, with 15 bases in the middle. CDR3 DNA: TGCAGTGCCTTTTTCCGCCGGACCCAAGAGACCCAGTACTTC. Its translation is CSAFFRRTQETQYF.

The table lists this clonotype with many counts. The chain carries TRBV12-3 or TRBV12-4 and TRBJ1-5, with D possibly being TRBD1 (5 bases). The ends were cut back, 6 bases at V and 3 bases at J, with 12 bases in the middle. The CDR3 is 14 residues long. The CDR3 loop reads CASRAGIFNQPQHF. Here the CDR3 DNA reads TGTGCCAGCAGGGCAGGGATTTTCAATCAGCCCCAGCATTTT.

This clonotype was counted ten times or more. V is TRBV2 and J is TRBJ2-5; D is undetermined. This CDR3 has 13 residues. Per the germline V gene, CDR1 is SNHLY and CDR2 is FYNNEI. The germline V and J ends were trimmed by 2 bases and 4 bases, with 8 bases remaining between them. The CDR3 loop reads CASSEIWGETQYF. CDR3 DNA: TGTGCCAGCAGTGAAATTTGGGGAGAGACCCAGTACTTC.

The chain has TRBV14 and TRBJ2-4; 8 bases align to TRBD1. The length of the CDR3 is 17 residues. Germline V gene data show CDR1 as SGHDN and CDR2 as FVKESK. J lost 3 bases, V lost 1 base, and 8 bases had no gene match. CDR3 sequence (DNA): TGTGCCAGCAGCCAAGGACCGTGGGGGACAGGCAAAAACATTCAGTACTTC. The encoded protein is CASSQGPWGTGKNIQYF.

The sample holds a few counts of this clonotype. V and J are TRBV5-5 and TRBJ1-1; unclear D gene. Germline values: CDR1 SGHKS, CDR2 YYEKEE (reference sequence). V lost 0 bases to trimming and J lost 7 bases, with 13 bases between them. The CDR3 is made up of 14 amino acids. This CDR3 is CASSLGRLGFEAFF. CDR3 DNA: TGTGCCAGCAGCTTGGGACGCCTCGGTTTTGAAGCTTTCTTT.

A note on this clonotype: A read error is possible here, since a much larger clone lies one base away. This chain connects TRBV11-2 to TRBJ2-2, with 8 bases aligning to TRBD1. Germline V gives CDR1 SGHAT, CDR2 FQNNGV. The CDR3 runs to 16 residues. DNA for the CDR3: TGTGCCAGCAGCTCCACCGGACAGGGAGGTAACGGGGAGCCGTTTTTT. The encoded protein is CASSSTGQGGNGEPFF.

This clonotype showed up many times. CDR3 DNA: TGTGCCCTACACAGGGAGAACACCGGGGAGCTGTTTTTT. Amino acid sequence: CALHRENTGELFF. This sequence joins TRBV6-1 and TRBJ2-2, with D tentatively TRBD1 (6 bases). Trimming took 11 bases from V and 1 from J, leaving 11 bases between them. The CDR3 totals 13 residues. Germline V gene sequence: CDR1 MNHNS, CDR2 SASEGT.

This clonotype was seen many times. This chain connects TRBV5-1 to TRBJ1-1, with a possible D match to TRBD1 (6 bases). Trimming removed 4 bases at V and 0 bases at J, with 13 bases between. The V gene's germline CDR1 is SGHRS and CDR2 YFSETQ. The CDR3 contains 15 residues. CDR3 sequence (DNA): TGCGCCAGCAGCCTCGCCGGACAGTTGAACACTGAAGCTTTCTTT. Translation: CASSLAGQLNTEAFF.

This clonotype was counted at least ten times. The V call is TRBV12-3 or TRBV12-4, the J call TRBJ2-2, with 11 bases fitting TRBD1. The CDR3 is made up of 15 amino acids. Trimming took 5 bases from V and 6 from J; bases not matched to a gene: 5. The CDR3 here is CASSLRDRGSGELFF. Written as DNA, the CDR3 is TGTGCCAGCAGTCTCCGGGACAGGGGGTCCGGGGAGCTGTTTTTT.

The rearrangement links TRBV19 to TRBJ1-5; 10 nucleotides align to TRBD1. This CDR3 region has 15 residues. CDR1 is LNHDA, CDR2 SQIVND, per germline (reference sequence). V gave up 7 bases and J gave up 6 bases; unmatched junction bases: 9. CDR3 nucleotide sequence: TGTGCCAGTAAACGACAGGGGGCGCAAACTCAGCCCCAGCATTTT. It codes for CASKRQGAQTQPQHF.

There are many counts of this clonotype. In DNA form, the CDR3 reads TGTGCCAGCAGTCCTAAAATGGATAGTAGCGGGGAGGACCAAGAGACCCAGTACTTC. This sequence encodes CASSPKMDSSGEDQETQYF. The V and J genes are TRBV6-2 or TRBV6-3 and TRBJ2-5, with 8 bases lining up with TRBD2. The CDR3 extends over 19 amino acids. Germline V CDR1 and CDR2: MNHEY, SVGEGT. V lost 5 bases and J lost 0; bases outside the gene matches: 17.

This clonotype was detected many times. CDR3 region: CASSDRALGETQYF. In DNA, the CDR3 is TGTGCCAGCAGTGACCGGGCCCTAGGGGAGACCCAGTACTTC. V is TRBV28 and J is TRBJ2-5; no definite D call. Trimming pared 5 bases from V and 5 bases from J, leaving 15 bases between. CDR1 and CDR2 from the germline V gene are MDHEN and SYDVKM. The CDR3 has 14 residues.

There are many counts of this clonotype. The V and J genes are TRBV4-1 and TRBJ1-2; D is unresolved. Trimming took 3 bases from V and 1 from J, leaving 9 bases between them. There are 14 residues in the CDR3. Germline V gene sequence: CDR1 MGHRA, CDR2 YSYEKL. CDR3 coding DNA: TGCGCCAGCAGCCAGGTGTACCATAACTATGGCTACACCTTC. It yields the protein CASSQVYHNYGYTF.

The chain recombines TRBV28 with TRBJ2-2; 11 nucleotides line up with TRBD2. The junction had 10 bases not matched to a gene; V was cut back by 6 bases and J by 4 bases. Germline V CDR1 and CDR2: MDHEN, SYDVKM. The CDR3 sequence is 17 residues long. CDR3 amino acids: CASSPSRLAGSTGELFF. The CDR3 DNA is TGTGCCAGCAGCCCCAGCAGACTAGCGGGATCCACCGGGGAGCTGTTTTTT.

The table lists this clonotype with many counts. The V call is TRBV2, the J call TRBJ1-6; TRBD1 agrees at 8 bases. Germline CDR1 SNHLY, CDR2 FYNNEI. J was trimmed by 6 bases and V by 4 bases; bases with no gene match: 8. The CDR3 totals 16 residues. The CDR3 DNA reads TGTGCCAGCAGTGGCCCGGACAGGGAGGTTAATTCACCCCTCCACTTT. Protein product: CASSGPDREVNSPLHF.

As DNA, the CDR3 is TGTGCCAGCAGTTCTCAGCAGAATCAGCCCCAGCATTTT. Amino acids: CASSSQQNQPQHF. V and J are TRBV6-5 and TRBJ1-5; D is ambiguous. Germline V gene data show CDR1 as MNHEY and CDR2 as SVGAGI. This CDR3 is 13 amino acids long. V was trimmed by 4 bases and J by 4 bases, leaving 8 bases between them.

The chain couples TRBV6-5 to TRBJ1-2, with TRBD1 identical over 7 bases. Germline V gene sequence: CDR1 MNHEY, CDR2 SVGAGI. Losses at the gene ends were 0 bases for V and 8 bases for J; bases not matched to a gene: 9. The CDR3 sequence is 15 residues long. CDR3 sequence reads: CASSYSTSGGWGYTF. In DNA form, the CDR3 reads TGTGCCAGCAGTTACTCAACCTCAGGGGGTTGGGGCTACACCTTC.

The table lists this clonotype with many counts. V and J are TRBV5-1 and TRBJ2-5; D assignment may be TRBD1 or TRBD2 (5 bases each). CDR3 length: 11 amino acids. Germline-derived CDR1 and CDR2 are SGHRS and YFSETQ. With 7 bases removed from V and 5 bases from J, the gap between germline ends came to 9 bases. As DNA, the CDR3 is TGCGCCAGCGCTGGGGGTGAGACCCAGTACTTC. Its protein is CASAGGETQYF.

The sample holds many counts of this clonotype. The chain employs TRBV6-5 and TRBJ1-2; 8 bases agree with TRBD1. V dropped 0 bases and J dropped 8; count of bases not matched to a gene: 5. CDR3 length equals 14 residues. Per germline, CDR1 MNHEY and CDR2 SVGAGI. The CDR3: CASSYSGDRHGYTF. Written as DNA, the CDR3 is TGTGCCAGCAGTTACTCAGGGGACAGGCACGGCTACACCTTC.